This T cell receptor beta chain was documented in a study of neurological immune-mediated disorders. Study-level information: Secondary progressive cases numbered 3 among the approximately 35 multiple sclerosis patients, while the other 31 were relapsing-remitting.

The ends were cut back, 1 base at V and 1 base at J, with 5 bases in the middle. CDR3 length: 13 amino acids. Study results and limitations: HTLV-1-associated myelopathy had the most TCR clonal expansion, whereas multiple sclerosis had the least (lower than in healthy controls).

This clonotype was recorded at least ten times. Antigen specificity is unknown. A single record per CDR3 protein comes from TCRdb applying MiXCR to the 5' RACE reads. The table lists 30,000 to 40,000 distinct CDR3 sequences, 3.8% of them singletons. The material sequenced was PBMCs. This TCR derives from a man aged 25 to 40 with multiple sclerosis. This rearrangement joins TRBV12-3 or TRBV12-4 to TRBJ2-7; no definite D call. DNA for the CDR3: TGTGCCAGCAGTTTAGACAGTTCCTACGAGCAGTACTTC. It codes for CASSLDSSYEQYF.